One and the same sample provided the 23 T cell receptor beta chains below, sequenced in a study of cytomegalovirus exposure and HLA in healthy donors. The PCR contained 60 Vbeta and 13 Jbeta primers. Repertoires were generated with immunoSEQ multiplex PCR, while TCRdb's copy carries only in-frame clones and drops some. This table lists approximately 130,000 clones. The sample comprised PBMCs. All receptors derive from an older woman in good health and CMV-seronegative.

The J gene is TRBJ1-3, the V gene TRBV7-9; no reliable D call. Germline V CDR1 and CDR2: SEHNR, FQNEAQ (reference sequence). Between the trimmed V and J ends, which lost 5 bases and 0 bases, there was a span of 20 bases. The CDR3 is made up of 18 amino acids. DNA for the CDR3: TGTGCCAGCAGCATGCCCAGACGGGTCTCGAGCTCTGGAAACACCATATATTTT. Translating it yields CASSMPRRVSSSGNTIYF.

The rearrangement uses TRBV6-1 and TRBJ2-1; TRBD2 aligns across 7 bases. V trimming: 11 bases; J trimming: 8 bases; junction bases outside the gene matches: 18. The CDR3 runs to 15 residues. Germline values: CDR1 MNHNS, CDR2 SASEGT. The CDR3 spells CAEPKAWRECDEQFF. The DNA of the CDR3 is TGTGCCGAACCTAAGGCATGGCGGGAGTGTGATGAGCAGTTCTTC.

This rearrangement joins TRBV13 to TRBJ1-3; a weak D match, TRBD1 (6 bases). The V end was cut by 0 bases, the J end by 4 bases, with 19 bases between. Germline-derived CDR1 and CDR2 are PRHDT and FYEKMQ (reference sequence). The CDR3 is 18 amino acids. This chain's CDR3 is CASSLGPPTGPPGNTIYF. The DNA for the CDR3 is TGTGCCAGCAGCTTAGGCCCTCCGACAGGTCCCCCGGGAAACACCATATATTTT.

This chain uses TRBV11-3 with TRBJ2-1, with TRBD2 as a possible D gene (5 bases). Trimming shortened V by 1 base and J by 7 bases, and 11 bases separated the two germline ends. Germline-derived CDR1 and CDR2 are SGHNT and YENEEA. The CDR3 is made up of 14 amino acids. The CDR3 loop is CASSLGGSRNEQFF. The DNA of the CDR3 is TGTGCCAGCAGCTTAGGTGGGAGTAGGAATGAGCAGTTCTTC.

The chain employs TRBV12-5 and TRBJ2-2, with D possibly being TRBD2 (6 bases). The CDR3 is 14 amino acids. The V end lost 0 bases, the J end lost 7 bases, and 9 bases lay between the germline ends. Germline loops: CDR1 LGHNT, CDR2 FRNRAP. The CDR3 sequence: CASGLVDGGGELFF. CDR3 nucleotides: TGTGCTAGTGGTTTGGTAGACGGGGGCGGGGAGCTGTTTTTT. The whole variable domain, remainder taken from reference TRBV12-5 and TRBJ2-2, is DARVTQTPRHKVTEMGQEVTMRCQPILGHNTVFWYRQTMMQGLELLAYFRNRAPLDDSGMPKDRFSAEMPDATLATLKIQPSEPRDSAVYFCASGLVDGGGELFFGEGSRLTVL.

This sequence joins TRBV7-6 and TRBJ2-7; D possibly corresponds to TRBD1 (6 bases). Trimming left V 5 bases short and J 0 bases short, with 11 bases between. The germline gives CDR1 SGHVS, CDR2 FNYEAQ. The CDR3 length is 14 residues. CDR3 sequence (DNA): TGTGCCAGCAGCCCAGGGGAATACTCCTACGAGCAGTACTTC. Its translation: CASSPGEYSYEQYF.

The chain couples TRBV5-1 to TRBJ2-5, with 8 bases aligning to TRBD2. The end of the DNA aligns better with TRBJ2-7, so the J call may be wrong. Germline values: CDR1 SGHRS, CDR2 YFSETQ. The CDR3 contains 13 residues. The CDR3 sequence is CASSFGLAGEQYF. DNA for the CDR3: TGCGCCAGCAGCTTCGGACTAGCAGGCGAGCAGTACTTC.

The chain is built from TRBV4-1 and TRBJ1-5; D is perhaps TRBD1 (5 bases). V shed 0 bases and J shed 6 bases, with 24 bases lying between them. Looked up from germline, CDR1 is MGHRA and CDR2 is YSYEKL. The CDR3 length is 19 residues. The CDR3: CASSQDLIPAGKTSQPQHF. The CDR3 DNA reads TGCGCCAGCAGCCAAGACCTCATTCCGGCAGGGAAGACCAGTCAGCCCCAGCATTTT.

The V gene is TRBV6-1, the J gene TRBJ1-1, with 9 bases aligning to TRBD1. The CDR3 has 13 residues. J was trimmed by 5 bases and V by 5 bases; bases with no gene match: 3. Germline V gene data show CDR1 as MNHNS and CDR2 as SASEGT. The CDR3: CASSRTGDTEAFF. DNA for the CDR3: TGTGCCAGCAGTAGGACAGGGGATACTGAAGCTTTCTTT.

The chain employs TRBV10-3 and TRBJ1-2, with D perhaps TRBD1 (6 bases). Trimming removed 2 bases at V and 1 base at J, with 14 bases between. The CDR3 runs to 16 residues. Looked up from germline, CDR1 is ENHRY and CDR2 is SYGVKD. The DNA for the CDR3 is TGTGCCATCAGTGAGGCCCCCGGGACAATTAACTATGGCTACACCTTC. Its translation is CAISEAPGTINYGYTF.

On this clone itself: Sequence at one end of the junction differs from germline and may be a read error. The rearrangement joins TRBV19 to TRBJ1-3, with D uncertain. The CDR3 runs 11 residues. CDR1 is LNHDA, CDR2 SQIVND, per germline (reference sequence). The CDR3 protein is CASSTRNTVYF. As DNA, the CDR3 is TGTGCCAGTAGTACGAGGAACACCGTATATTTT.

The chain recombines TRBV10-3 with TRBJ2-1; 11 bases line up with TRBD2. The CDR3 sequence is 14 residues long. From germline, CDR1 is ENHRY and CDR2 SYGVKD. V lost 4 bases to trimming and J lost 9 bases; unmatched junction nucleotides: 5. DNA of the CDR3: TGTGCCATCAGTGGGGGACTAGCGGTCTCTGAGCAGTTCTTC. Translated: CAISGGLAVSEQFF.

The chain combines TRBV19 with TRBJ2-2, with D perhaps matching TRBD1 (7 bases). The CDR3 spans 15 residues. V was clipped by 5 bases and J by 3 bases, with 13 bases between them. CDR1 is LNHDA, CDR2 SQIVND, per germline (reference sequence). In DNA form, the CDR3 reads TGTGCCAGTAGTGGAGGGGACAGAGACACCGGGGAGCTGTTTTTT. It codes for CASSGGDRDTGELFF.

The V gene is TRBV7-3, the J gene TRBJ2-1; D call uncertain. Germline CDR1 reads SGHTA; CDR2 reads FQGTGA. This CDR3 is 11 amino acids long. V was cut by 4 bases and J by 6 bases, with 4 bases left in between. The CDR3 spells CASSYRNEQFF. The CDR3 DNA reads TGTGCCAGCAGCTATCGCAATGAGCAGTTCTTC.

V usage is TRBV5-1 and J usage is TRBJ2-3, with TRBD2 identical over 9 bases. In germline, CDR1 is SGHRS, CDR2 YFSETQ. CDR3 size: 15 residues. Trimming removed 1 base from V and 7 bases from J; junction bases left unmatched: 7. The CDR3 coding sequence is TGCGCCAGCAGCTTGTCCAGCGGGGGGAGCAATACGCAGTATTTT. This sequence encodes CASSLSSGGSNTQYF.

J is TRBJ2-3 and V is TRBV6-1; TRBD2 might be the D (5 bases). Germline CDR1 is MNHNS and CDR2 is SASEGT. CDR3 size: 13 residues. The ends were cut back, 6 bases at V and 6 bases at J, with 13 bases in the middle. The CDR3, as DNA: TGTGCCAGCAGCACCAGCGGTAGGGATACGCAGTATTTT. Residues: CASSTSGRDTQYF.

The V and J genes are TRBV27 and TRBJ1-1; D is unclear. The V gene's germline CDR1 is MNHEY and CDR2 SMNVEV (reference sequence). V was pared by 3 bases and J by 10 bases, with 15 bases between. CDR3 length equals 13 residues. CDR3 DNA: TGTGCCAGCAGTTTCGGGGAGAGGTGGATAGCTTTCTTT. Residues: CASSFGERWIAFF.

V is TRBV6-1 and J is TRBJ1-2; possible D gene TRBD1, 5 bases. This CDR3 has 14 residues. Germline V gene sequence: CDR1 MNHNS, CDR2 SASEGT. V was trimmed by 2 bases and J by 1 base, leaving 8 bases between them. CDR3 coding DNA: TGTGCCAGCAGTGAAACAGGACATAACTATGGCTACACCTTC. It encodes CASSETGHNYGYTF.

This chain uses TRBV7-3 with TRBJ2-1; TRBD1 agrees at 8 bases. This CDR3 has 13 amino acids. The germline CDR1 and CDR2 sequences are SGHTA and FQGTGA. The junction had 5 bases not matched to a gene; V was cut back by 4 bases and J by 9 bases. Here the CDR3 reads CASSSPTGGEQFF. The CDR3 nucleotides read TGTGCCAGCAGCTCGCCCACAGGGGGTGAGCAGTTCTTC.

This chain joins TRBV5-4 and TRBJ1-6; possible D gene TRBD1, 5 bases. V lost 4 bases, J lost 4 bases, and 6 bases lay in between. The germline CDR1 and CDR2 sequences are SGHNT and YYREEE (reference sequence). CDR3 length equals 13 residues. As DNA, the CDR3 is TGTGCCAGCAGCGGGGGGTATAATTCACCCCTCCACTTT. Its translation: CASSGGYNSPLHF. Full variable domain (outside the CDR3, taken from reference TRBV5-4 and TRBJ1-6): ETGVTQSPTHLIKTRGQQVTLRCSSQSGHNTVSWYQQALGQGPQFIFQYYREEENGRGNFPPRFSGLQFPNYSSELNVNALELDDSALYLCASSGGYNSPLHFGNGTRLTVT.

The chain is built from TRBV2 and TRBJ2-7; unclear D gene. V shed 4 bases and J shed 0 bases, with 7 bases lying between them. There are 13 residues in the CDR3. Germline CDR1 is SNHLY and CDR2 is FYNNEI. DNA for the CDR3: TGTGCCAGCAGTGTCTTGGCCTCCTACGAGCAGTACTTC. It translates to CASSVLASYEQYF.

The rearrangement uses TRBV6-1 and TRBJ2-5, with 16 bases matching TRBD2. J gave up 2 bases and V 4 bases, and 1 base lay outside the gene matches. CDR1 and CDR2 from the germline V gene are MNHNS and SASEGT. This CDR3 has 16 residues. In nucleotides, the CDR3 is TGTGCCAGCAGTGGGGGACTAGCGGGGGGGCAAGAGACCCAGTACTTC. Amino acids: CASSGGLAGGQETQYF.

The rearrangement uses TRBV6-5 and TRBJ2-2, with D unresolved. Germline V gives CDR1 MNHEY, CDR2 SVGAGI. The CDR3 length is 13 residues. V was pared by 4 bases and J by 5 bases, with 8 bases between. The CDR3 sequence: CASSLDITGELFF. The CDR3 DNA reads as TGTGCCAGCAGTTTAGATATAACCGGGGAGCTGTTTTTT.